One and the same sample provided the 3 T cell receptor beta chains below, sequenced in a study of blood T cells in healthy people across ages. Alongside a J-beta primer mix, a sample-barcoded 5' primer served in a second PCR lasting roughly 7 to 12 cycles. TCRdb passed the 5' RACE reads through MiXCR, listing each CDR3 protein once. The repertoire holds more than 750,000 distinct CDR3 sequences, with just under 30% as singletons. These data are also associated with another study on T cells of mothers and their children.

Sequencing was carried out using blood. The receptors originated from a woman aged 40 to 50 in good health.

In its sample, this clonotype was seen a few times. This rearrangement joins TRBV5-1 to TRBJ1-3; 7 bases map to TRBD1. This CDR3 has 16 amino acids. V lost 0 bases and J lost 3; bases outside the gene matches: 6. Germline V gene sequence: CDR1 SGHRS, CDR2 YFSETQ. Written as DNA, the CDR3 is TGCGCCAGCAGCTTGGTCGCGGGACAGCGTGGAAACACCATATATTTT. The encoded protein is CASSLVAGQRGNTIYF.

This clonotype has a handful of counts. The chain employs TRBV28 and TRBJ1-4; D remains ambiguous. V was clipped by 5 bases and J by 7 bases, with 11 bases between them. The CDR3 extends over 13 amino acids. Germline lookup yields CDR1 MDHEN and CDR2 SYDVKM. The CDR3 here is CASSLGRTEKLFF. Written as DNA, the CDR3 is TGTGCCAGCAGTCTAGGGAGGACTGAAAAACTGTTTTTT. The full variable domain, with the rest looked up from reference TRBV28 and TRBJ1-4, is DVKVTQSSRYLVKRTGEKVFLECVQDMDHENMFWYRQDPGLGLRLIYFSYDVKMKEKGDIPEGYSVSREKKERFSLILESASTNQTSMYLCASSLGRTEKLFFGSGTQLSVL.

There are a few counts of this clonotype. V gene TRBV29-1 combines with J gene TRBJ1-1; D is undetermined. CDR3 length equals 12 residues. V was trimmed by 4 bases and J by 4 bases, leaving 10 bases between them. Germline V gene data show CDR1 as SQVTM and CDR2 as ANQGSEA. CDR3 loop: CSVVFGITEAFF. CDR3 DNA: TGCAGCGTTGTTTTTGGCATCACTGAAGCTTTCTTT.